The rows below give T cell receptor beta chains drawn from one sample of a study of regulatory T cells in long-lasting Graves disease. TCRdb fed the multiplex PCR reads into MiXCR, producing one record per CDR3 protein. The data show 550,000 to 700,000 distinct CDR3 sequences, about 16% seen once. These data were also filed under a second study, of T cells in Graves' hyperthyroidism and ophthalmopathy.

Here the sequenced sample was peripheral blood mononuclear cells (PBMCs), taken at new diagnosis, from a patient treated with antithyroid drugs. The origin of the receptors is a man aged 18 to 29 with Graves disease. Both conserved end residues are part of each CDR3. D genes are given only for firm matches. Clone size is shown for a subset of rows, as once, few, many or a class of expanded clone.

J: TRBJ2-7
D: TRBD1
size: -
V: TRBV7-8
DNA: TGTGCCAGCAGCTCCGCTCCGGGACAGGGAGCCCACGAGCAGTACTTC
CDR3: CASSSAPGQGAHEQYF

J: TRBJ2-7
D: -
size: many
V: TRBV24-1
DNA: TGTGCCACCAGTGAGAGGGACTCCTACGAGCAGTACTTC
CDR3: CATSERDSYEQYF

J: TRBJ2-6
D: -
size: few
V: TRBV12-3/TRBV12-4
DNA: TGTGCCAGCAACCGGGGCACTGGACAGACTTCTGGGGCCAACGTCCTGACTTTC
CDR3: CASNRGTGQTSGANVLTF

J: TRBJ2-3
D: TRBD2
size: few
V: TRBV20-1
DNA: TGCAGTGCTAGTCCTAGCGGATCAGATACGCAGTATTTT
CDR3: CSASPSGSDTQYF

J: TRBJ2-7
D: -
size: many
V: TRBV27
DNA: TGTGCCAGCAGCACCCCCACACCACAGGGGACTCGACCCTACGAGCAGTACTTC
CDR3: CASSTPTPQGTRPYEQYF

J: TRBJ2-7
D: -
size: many
V: TRBV5-1
DNA: TGCGCCAGCAGCTTGGCCGTGGACGTAGGGTTCCCCTACGAGCAGTACTTC
CDR3: CASSLAVDVGFPYEQYF

J: TRBJ1-5
D: -
size: -
V: TRBV19
DNA: TGTGCCAGTAGGGACCGAGCCTATAGCAATCAGCCCCAGCATTTT
CDR3: CASRDRAYSNQPQHF

J: TRBJ1-1
D: TRBD1
size: many
V: TRBV7-6
DNA: TGTGCCAGCAGCTTAGACAGGGACAGGGAAGCTTTCTTT
CDR3: CASSLDRDREAFF

J: TRBJ2-7
D: TRBD1
size: many
V: TRBV6-1
DNA: TGTGCCAGCAGTGGGAATCCGGGACAGGGAGACGAGCAGTACTTC
CDR3: CASSGNPGQGDEQYF

J: TRBJ2-7
D: TRBD2
size: many
V: TRBV7-9
DNA: TGTGCCAGCAGCCTAGCGGGAGCCCTCTACGAGCAGTACTTC
CDR3: CASSLAGALYEQYF

J: TRBJ2-1
D: -
size: few
V: TRBV5-1
DNA: TGCGCCAGCAGCCTTCTCCTGAGGAGACAAAGCTCCTACAATGAGCAGTTCTTC
CDR3: CASSLLLRRQSSYNEQFF

J: TRBJ2-1
D: -
size: many
V: TRBV29-1
DNA: TGCAGCGTTGAGGACCACCAGCAGTTCTTC
CDR3: CSVEDHQQFF

J: TRBJ2-3
D: -
size: few
V: TRBV7-6
DNA: TGTGCCAGCAGTCCTCGGGAGGATACGCAGTATTTT
CDR3: CASSPREDTQYF

J: TRBJ2-3
D: -
size: -
V: TRBV6-5
DNA: TGTGCCAGCAGTTCCCAGATAGGAGATACGCAGTATTTT
CDR3: CASSSQIGDTQYF

J: TRBJ2-3
D: -
size: many
V: TRBV3-1
DNA: TGTGCCAGCAGCCAAAGCGGGCAGAGCACAGATACGCAGTATTTT
CDR3: CASSQSGQSTDTQYF

J: TRBJ1-2
D: -
size: many
V: TRBV30
DNA: TGTGCCTGGAGCCTGACAGGTCGCTATGGCTACACCTTC
CDR3: CAWSLTGRYGYTF

J: TRBJ1-1
D: -
size: few
V: TRBV20-1
DNA: TGCAGTGCTAGTGTCGGACGTAAGTCTGAAGCTTTCTTT
CDR3: CSASVGRKSEAFF

J: TRBJ1-5
D: -
size: few
V: TRBV10-3
DNA: TGTGCCTCCGACGGGGGTGTGGGCAATCAGCCCCAGCATTTT
CDR3: CASDGGVGNQPQHF

J: TRBJ1-6
D: -
size: -
V: TRBV6-1
DNA: TGTGCCAGCAGTGAAACAGGGTGGAATTCACCCCTCCACTTT
CDR3: CASSETGWNSPLHF

J: TRBJ1-5
D: -
size: few
V: TRBV19
DNA: TGTGCCAGTATGGTGAGGTGGGGGGGTCGGAGCAATCAGCCCCAGCATTTT
CDR3: CASMVRWGGRSNQPQHF

J: TRBJ2-5
D: -
size: -
V: TRBV5-1
DNA: TGCGCCAGCAGCTTGTCCAGACTAGAGACCCAGTACTTC
CDR3: CASSLSRLETQYF

J: TRBJ2-7
D: -
size: many
V: TRBV12-3/TRBV12-4
DNA: TGTGCCAGCAGCTTAGTCCCGGGCGAGCAGTACTTC
CDR3: CASSLVPGEQYF

J: TRBJ2-3
D: TRBD2
size: few
V: TRBV27
DNA: TGTGCCAGCAGCACAAGACTAGCGGGAGAGATCACAGATACGCAGTATTTT
CDR3: CASSTRLAGEITDTQYF

J: TRBJ2-1
D: TRBD2
size: many
V: TRBV20-1
DNA: TGCAGTGCTAGAGATCATAGGGCGGGAGCGGTATACAATGAGCAGTTCTTC
CDR3: CSARDHRAGAVYNEQFF

J: TRBJ2-2
D: -
size: -
V: TRBV28
DNA: TGTGCCACCCGGGACACCGGGGAGCTGTTTTTT
CDR3: CATRDTGELFF

J: TRBJ2-5
D: TRBD1
size: -
V: TRBV6-2/TRBV6-3
DNA: TGTGCCAGCAGTGCGACAGGGATAATCCAAGAGACCCAGTACTTC
CDR3: CASSATGIIQETQYF

J: TRBJ2-2
D: -
size: many
V: TRBV5-1
DNA: TGCGCCAGCAGCTTGTTGGGTTCGGGGTTCACCGGGGAGCTGTTTTTT
CDR3: CASSLLGSGFTGELFF

J: TRBJ2-7
D: TRBD1
size: many
V: TRBV14
DNA: TGTGCCAGCAGCCGGGGACAGGCCTACGAGCAGTACTTC
CDR3: CASSRGQAYEQYF

J: TRBJ2-1
D: TRBD2
size: few
V: TRBV18
DNA: TGTGCCAGCTCACCTGGAATAGCGGGGGGAGATGAGCAGTTCTTC
CDR3: CASSPGIAGGDEQFF

J: TRBJ2-5
D: TRBD1
size: many
V: TRBV28
DNA: TGTGCCAGCAGCGGACAGGGCCTCGGGACCCAGTACTTC
CDR3: CASSGQGLGTQYF

J: TRBJ2-5
D: TRBD2
size: many
V: TRBV12-3/TRBV12-4
DNA: TGTGCCAGCTATCTGGGACTAGCGGCTCAAGAGACCCAGTACTTC
CDR3: CASYLGLAAQETQYF

J: TRBJ2-7
D: -
size: many
V: TRBV10-2
DNA: TGCGCCAGCATGGGGGCTAGCGCCGGCTACGAGCAGTACTTC
CDR3: CASMGASAGYEQYF

J: TRBJ2-1
D: -
size: many
V: TRBV3-1
DNA: TGTGCCAGCAGCCCCGGGGCGGTTAGGGATGAGCAGTTCTTC
CDR3: CASSPGAVRDEQFF

J: TRBJ1-1
D: -
size: few
V: TRBV29-1
DNA: TGCAGCGTTGGGGGGTACGACACTGAAGCTTTCTTT
CDR3: CSVGGYDTEAFF

J: TRBJ2-3
D: TRBD2
size: few
V: TRBV13
DNA: TGTGCCAGCAGCTCGACTAGCGGCGGCACAGATACGCAGTATTTT
CDR3: CASSSTSGGTDTQYF

J: TRBJ2-3
D: TRBD2
size: few
V: TRBV5-4
DNA: TGTGCCAGCAGCTCCTGGACTAGCGGGAGCGTGGGAGATACGCAGTATTTT
CDR3: CASSSWTSGSVGDTQYF

J: TRBJ1-5
D: TRBD1
size: few
V: TRBV2
DNA: TGTGCCAGCAGCGATACAGGGGGAAGCAATCAGCCCCAGCATTTT
CDR3: CASSDTGGSNQPQHF

J: TRBJ2-5
D: -
size: -
V: TRBV20-1
DNA: TGCAGTGCTAAGGAGGAGACCCAGTACTTC
CDR3: CSAKEETQYF

J: TRBJ1-2
D: TRBD1
size: many
V: TRBV2
DNA: TGTGCCAGCACCGGACTCCAGGGGGATGGAGGTGGCTACACCTTC
CDR3: CASTGLQGDGGGYTF

J: TRBJ2-1
D: -
size: many
V: TRBV20-1
DNA: TGCAGTGCTAGAGGGGGCGGGCGTGTAGGGAGTAATGAGCAGTTCTTC
CDR3: CSARGGGRVGSNEQFF

J: TRBJ2-5
D: TRBD2
size: many
V: TRBV20-1
DNA: TGCAGTGCTAGAGATAGCGGGAGGCCCCAAGAGACCCAGTACTTC
CDR3: CSARDSGRPQETQYF

J: TRBJ1-5
D: TRBD1
size: few
V: TRBV19
DNA: TGTGCCAGTAGTCACATATCAGACAGGGGGTATAGCAATCAGCCCCAGCATTTT
CDR3: CASSHISDRGYSNQPQHF

J: TRBJ2-3
D: -
size: few
V: TRBV29-1
DNA: TGCAGCGTTGAGATCGTTAAAGCAGATACGCAGTATTTT
CDR3: CSVEIVKADTQYF

J: TRBJ1-1
D: -
size: few
V: TRBV4-1
DNA: TGCGCCAGCAGCCAAGCCTTAGGGAACACTGAAGCTTTCTTT
CDR3: CASSQALGNTEAFF

J: TRBJ2-7
D: -
size: -
V: TRBV7-2
DNA: TGTGCCAGCAGCCGACGACTAGAAGACTACGAGCAGTACTTC
CDR3: CASSRRLEDYEQYF

J: TRBJ2-1
D: -
size: many
V: TRBV3-1
DNA: TGTGCCAGCAGCCAAGCGGACGTTTACAATGAGCAGTTCTTC
CDR3: CASSQADVYNEQFF

J: TRBJ2-1
D: -
size: many
V: TRBV11-2
DNA: TGTGCCAGCAGCTCCCCCGGGGAACGGGGCGGTGAGCAGTTCTTC
CDR3: CASSSPGERGGEQFF

J: TRBJ1-2
D: -
size: many
V: TRBV5-8
DNA: TGTGCCAGCAGCTTGGGGAGCCGCTATGGCTACACCTTC
CDR3: CASSLGSRYGYTF

J: TRBJ1-1
D: -
size: -
V: TRBV5-1
DNA: TGCGCCAGCAGCGGGACGCAGGGCCCTGAAGCTTTCTTT
CDR3: CASSGTQGPEAFF

J: TRBJ1-1
D: -
size: many
V: TRBV18
DNA: TGTGCCAGCTCCGTTGGGGGTGGAGCGAACACTGAAGCTTTCTTT
CDR3: CASSVGGGANTEAFF

J: TRBJ1-1
D: -
size: many
V: TRBV18
DNA: TGTGCCAGCTCACCCAGACCCGAAGATGCTTTCTTT
CDR3: CASSPRPEDAFF

J: TRBJ2-7
D: -
size: many
V: TRBV6-2/TRBV6-3
DNA: TGTGCCAGCAGTTACTCGATTATCTACGAGCAGTACTTC
CDR3: CASSYSIIYEQYF

J: TRBJ2-7
D: -
size: many
V: TRBV7-9
DNA: TGTGCCAGCAGCTTAGGGCGGTCCTTTGGCGAGCAGTACTTC
CDR3: CASSLGRSFGEQYF

J: TRBJ1-1
D: -
size: many
V: TRBV6-1
DNA: TGTGCCAGCAGGGACGGGATGAACACTGAAGCTTTCTTT
CDR3: CASRDGMNTEAFF

J: TRBJ1-2
D: TRBD1
size: many
V: TRBV7-2
DNA: TGTGCCAGCAGCTTAGCAACAGGGGCCGGGTATGGCTACACCTTC
CDR3: CASSLATGAGYGYTF

J: TRBJ1-5
D: -
size: many
V: TRBV30
DNA: TGTGCCTGGGGCAGGGGCAATCAGCCCCAGCATTTT
CDR3: CAWGRGNQPQHF

J: TRBJ2-5
D: TRBD2
size: -
V: TRBV7-9
DNA: TGTGCCAGCAGCTTTGGAATGCCTAGCGGGCGGGGCCGGTGGCAAGAGACCCAGTACTTC
CDR3: CASSFGMPSGRGRWQETQYF